The next 13 T cell receptor beta chains were all read from a single sample in a study of human T cells and chemical hapten exposure. Sample time point: patch test 2, 6 weeks after DPC sensitization. The treatment denotes: therapeutic diphenylcyclopropenone sensitization with weekly scalp DPC. TCRdb re-called the RACE reads with MiXCR, one entry per CDR3 protein. This sample yields some 82,000 distinct CDR3 sequences, of which less than 8.5% are seen a single time; 1.3% belongs to the top ten. This specimen consisted of whole blood, obtained in connection with sensitization to the hapten diphenylcyclopropenone (DPC). The origin of the receptors is a woman in her twenties or thirties with alopecia areata. Some clones in this sample may be carry-over from other donors' samples.

This clonotype was recorded many times. The chain joins TRBV29-1 to TRBJ1-1, with TRBD1 identical over 7 bases. Trimming removed 0 bases from V and 9 bases from J; junction bases left unmatched: 10. The germline V gene has CDR1 SQVTM and CDR2 ANQGSEA. The CDR3 length is 14 residues. CDR3 in amino acids: CSVEDRVGQVKAFF. CDR3 nucleotide sequence: TGCAGCGTTGAAGATCGAGTTGGACAGGTTAAAGCTTTCTTT.

The rearrangement joins TRBV2 to TRBJ1-3, with a weak D call TRBD1 (6 bases). V shed 3 bases and J shed 4 bases, with 16 bases lying between them. CDR1 SNHLY and CDR2 FYNNEI come from the germline V gene. The CDR3 consists of 16 residues. The CDR3 spells CASSDRVRGSGNTIYF. The CDR3 region has the DNA TGTGCCAGCAGTGATCGGGTCAGGGGATCCGGAAACACCATATATTTT.

A few counts support this clonotype. The CDR3, as DNA: TGTGCCAGCAGCTTAAGCCGACAGATCAACACTGAAGCTTTCTTT. Encoded protein: CASSLSRQINTEAFF. V is TRBV7-2 and J is TRBJ1-1; TRBD1 might be the D (5 bases). Germline values: CDR1 SGHTA, CDR2 FQGNSA. Trimming left V 2 bases short and J 2 bases short, with 12 bases between. The length of the CDR3 is 15 residues.

The sample holds many counts of this clonotype. V and J are TRBV21-1 and TRBJ2-7; the D call TRBD1 from the table was never checked on the DNA. TRBV21-1 is classified as a pseudogene. The CDR3 has 15 amino acids. The CDR3 DNA is TGTGCCAGCAGCTCCCGCGGGGGACAGGGTGGCGAGCAGTACTTC. It encodes CASSSRGGQGGEQYF.

The table lists this clonotype with many counts. The chain links TRBV20-1 to TRBJ1-6, with D tentatively TRBD1 (5 bases). Trimming removed 1 base from V and 9 bases from J, with 13 bases in between. This CDR3 region has 14 residues. From germline, CDR1 is DFQATT and CDR2 SNEGSKA (reference sequence). The CDR3 protein is CSARGGVMGSPLHF. The DNA for the CDR3 is TGCAGTGCTAGAGGGGGGGTAATGGGTTCACCCCTCCACTTT.

This clonotype was seen many times. This sequence joins TRBV10-3 and TRBJ2-3; D not resolved. CDR1 and CDR2 from the germline V gene are ENHRY and SYGVKD. This CDR3 is built from 11 residues. Deletions cut 3 bases from V and 5 bases from J, with 3 bases between. This CDR3 reads CAISEGDTQYF. Written as DNA, the CDR3 is TGTGCCATCAGTGAAGGAGATACGCAGTATTTT.

This clonotype was found a few times. V and J are TRBV6-6 and TRBJ2-6, with D uncertain. Germline lookup yields CDR1 MNHNY and CDR2 SVGAGI (reference sequence). The CDR3 runs to 14 residues. Trimming cost V 2 bases and J 4 bases, with 6 bases left between them. CDR3 region: CASSYGSGANVLTF. The CDR3 nucleotides are TGTGCCAGCAGTTACGGCTCCGGGGCCAACGTCCTGACTTTC.

This clonotype has just a few counts. The V call is TRBV5-6, the J call TRBJ1-1, with 9 positions matching TRBD1. The CDR3 covers 14 residues. Germline V lookup: CDR1 SGHDT, CDR2 YYEEEE. After removal of 0 bases from V and 4 bases from J, the junction contained 1 base not matched to a gene. The CDR3, as DNA: TGTGCCAGCAGCTTGGCGACAGGGGGCACTGAAGCTTTCTTT. Amino acids: CASSLATGGTEAFF.

The chain links TRBV25-1 to TRBJ2-7; no clear D gene. Germline V gene lookup returns CDR1 MGHDK and CDR2 SYGVNS. This CDR3 is 15 amino acids long. Trimming shortened V by 7 bases and J by 3 bases, and 19 bases separated the two germline ends. CDR3 nucleotides: TGTGCCAGCATCGAAAGTCACCGACAAGTCTACGAGCAGTACTTC. It encodes CASIESHRQVYEQYF.

Worth noting for this clonotype: One end of the junction varies from germline; a read error may be responsible. The V gene is TRBV6-1, the J gene TRBJ1-1; TRBD1 agrees at 9 bases. This CDR3 region has 14 residues. Germline V gives CDR1 MNHNS, CDR2 SASEGT. The CDR3 DNA reads TGTGCCAGCAGCTTGGACAGGGGTCACACTGAAGCTTCCTTT. This translates into CASSLDRGHTEASF.

This clonotype was recorded at least ten times. The J gene is TRBJ2-2, the V gene TRBV3-1; D is possibly TRBD1 or TRBD2 (5 bases each). Germline-derived CDR1 and CDR2 are LGHDT and YNNKEL (reference sequence). Trimming took 1 base from V and 9 from J, leaving 12 bases between them. There are 14 residues in the CDR3. CDR3 nucleotide sequence: TGTGCCAGCAGCCAAGTTTCAGTGGGACGGGAGCTGTTTTTT. Translated: CASSQVSVGRELFF.

This clonotype was detected many times. This rearrangement joins TRBV29-1 to TRBJ2-3; D gene unclear. This CDR3 has 12 residues. Germline V gives CDR1 SQVTM, CDR2 ANQGSEA. Between the trimmed V and J ends, which lost 3 bases and 6 bases, there was a span of 10 bases. CDR3 nucleotide sequence: TGCAGCGTTGAGTTCATCTCGGATACGCAGTATTTT. Its translation: CSVEFISDTQYF.

The sample holds many counts of this clonotype. The chain carries TRBV29-1 and TRBJ1-2, with unresolved D. The CDR3 runs 14 residues. In germline, CDR1 is SQVTM, CDR2 ANQGSEA. Trimming shortened V by 1 base and J by 0 bases, and 9 bases separated the two germline ends. The CDR3 is CSVEGRHSNYGYTF. CDR3 bases: TGCAGCGTTGAAGGTCGCCATTCTAACTATGGCTACACCTTC.